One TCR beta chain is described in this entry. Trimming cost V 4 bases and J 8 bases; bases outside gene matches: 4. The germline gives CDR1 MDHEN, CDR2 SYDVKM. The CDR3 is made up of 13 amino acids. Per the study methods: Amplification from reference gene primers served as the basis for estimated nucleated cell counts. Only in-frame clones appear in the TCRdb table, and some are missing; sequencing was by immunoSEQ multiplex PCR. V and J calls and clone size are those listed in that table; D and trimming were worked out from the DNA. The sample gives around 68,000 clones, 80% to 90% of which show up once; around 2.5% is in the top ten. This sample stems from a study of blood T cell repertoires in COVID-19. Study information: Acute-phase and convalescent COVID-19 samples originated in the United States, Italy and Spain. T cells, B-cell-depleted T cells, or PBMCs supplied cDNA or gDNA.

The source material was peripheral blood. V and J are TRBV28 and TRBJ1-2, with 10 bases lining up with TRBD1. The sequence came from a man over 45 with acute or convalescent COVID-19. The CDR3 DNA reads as TGTGCCAGCAGTTCGGGACAGGGGTTCGGCTACACCTTC. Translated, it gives CASSSGQGFGYTF.